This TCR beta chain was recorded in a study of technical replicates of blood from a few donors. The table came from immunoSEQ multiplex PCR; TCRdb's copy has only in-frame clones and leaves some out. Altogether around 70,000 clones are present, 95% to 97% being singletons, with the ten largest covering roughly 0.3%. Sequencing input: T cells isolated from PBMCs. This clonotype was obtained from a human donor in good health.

The CDR3 reads CASSLSGGLAGLNEQFF. CDR3 DNA sequence: TGTGCCAGCAGTTTAAGCGGGGGGCTAGCGGGATTAAATGAGCAGTTCTTC. This chain links TRBV27 with TRBJ2-1; 9 nucleotides align to TRBD2. Germline CDR1 and CDR2: MNHEY and SMNVEV (reference sequence). V lost 2 bases to trimming and J lost 7 bases; unmatched junction nucleotides: 12. The CDR3 loop spans 17 amino acids.